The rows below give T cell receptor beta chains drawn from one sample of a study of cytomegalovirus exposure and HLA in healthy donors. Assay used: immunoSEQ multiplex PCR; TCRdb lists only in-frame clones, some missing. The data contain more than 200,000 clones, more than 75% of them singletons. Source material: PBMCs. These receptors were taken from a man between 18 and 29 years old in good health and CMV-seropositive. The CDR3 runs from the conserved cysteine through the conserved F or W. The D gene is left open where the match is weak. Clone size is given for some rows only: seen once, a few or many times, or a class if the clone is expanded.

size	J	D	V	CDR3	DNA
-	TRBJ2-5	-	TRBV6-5	CASSSLARQGGTQYF	TGTGCCAGCAGCTCTCTAGCCCGTCAGGGGGGGACCCAGTACTTC
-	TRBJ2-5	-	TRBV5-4	CASSFDSQETQYF	TGTGCCAGCAGCTTCGACAGCCAAGAGACCCAGTACTTC
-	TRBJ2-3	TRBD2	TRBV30	CAHGGTSGADTQYF	TGTGCCCATGGTGGGACTAGCGGGGCAGATACGCAGTATTTT
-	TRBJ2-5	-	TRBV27	CASRTRDNRETQYF	TGTGCCAGCAGGACCCGGGATAATCGAGAGACCCAGTACTTC
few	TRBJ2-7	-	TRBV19	CASSPPGSLYEQYF	TGTGCCAGTAGTCCCCCCGGGAGTCTATACGAGCAGTACTTC
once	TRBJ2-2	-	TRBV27	CASSPGTFDTPGELFF	TGTGCCAGCAGTCCCGGGACCTTCGACACACCGGGGGAGCTGTTTTTT
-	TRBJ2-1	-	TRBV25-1	CASSELVNEQFF	TGTGCCAGCAGTGAACTAGTCAATGAGCAGTTCTTC
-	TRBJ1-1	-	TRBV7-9	CASSLGQVYTEAFF	TGTGCCAGCAGCTTAGGACAGGTTTACACTGAAGCTTTCTTT
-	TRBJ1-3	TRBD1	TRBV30	CAWSGIRTGGKNTIYF	TGTGCCTGGAGTGGAATCCGGACAGGGGGCAAAAACACCATATATTTT
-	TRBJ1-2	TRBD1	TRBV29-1	CSARGQGGYGYTF	TGCAGCGCCCGAGGACAGGGCGGCTATGGCTACACCTTC
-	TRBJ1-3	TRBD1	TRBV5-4	CASSVDRDSGNTIYF	TGTGCCAGCAGCGTTGACAGGGACTCTGGAAACACCATATATTTT
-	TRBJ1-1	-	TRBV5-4	CASSPEYRSTEAFF	TGTGCCAGCAGCCCGGAGTATAGGAGTACTGAAGCTTTCTTT
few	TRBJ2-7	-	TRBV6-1	CASSDSSYEQYF	TGTGCCAGCAGTGACAGCTCCTACGAGCAGTACTTC
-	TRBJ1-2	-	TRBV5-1	CASSFLDRTYGYTF	TGCGCCAGCAGCTTCCTCGACAGGACCTATGGCTACACCTTC
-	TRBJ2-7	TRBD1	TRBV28	CASSLGGQGTYEQYF	TGTGCCAGCAGTTTGGGTGGACAGGGGACCTACGAGCAGTACTTC
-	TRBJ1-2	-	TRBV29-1	CSVDHTYYGYTF	TGCAGCGTTGATCACACCTACTATGGCTACACCTTC
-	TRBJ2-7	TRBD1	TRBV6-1	CASIRTGASSEQYF	TGTGCCAGCATCCGGACAGGGGCGTCTTCGGAGCAGTACTTC
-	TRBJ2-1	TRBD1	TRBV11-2	CASSFRDRTYNEQFF	TGTGCCAGCAGCTTTAGGGACAGGACCTACAATGAGCAGTTCTTC
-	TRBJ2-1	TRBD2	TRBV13	CASSLALAGLSSYNEQFF	TGTGCCAGCAGCTTAGCTCTAGCGGGCCTGAGCTCCTACAATGAGCAGTTCTTC
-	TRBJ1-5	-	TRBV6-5	CASSLQHSNQPQHF	TGTGCCAGCAGTTTACAGCATAGCAATCAGCCCCAGCATTTT
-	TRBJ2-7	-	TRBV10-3	CAMGRTDLTRQYF	TGTGCCATGGGCCGGACGGACCTAACACGGCAGTACTTC
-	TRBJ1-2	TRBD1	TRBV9	CASSPSTGGTYGYTF	TGTGCCAGCAGCCCATCGACAGGGGGCACCTATGGCTACACCTTC
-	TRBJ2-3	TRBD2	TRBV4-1	CASSHSGTSGEDTQYF	TGCGCCAGCAGCCATTCCGGGACTAGCGGGGAGGATACGCAGTATTTT
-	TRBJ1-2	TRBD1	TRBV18	CASSPVGQRSYGYTF	TGTGCCAGCTCACCCGTGGGACAGCGATCTTATGGCTACACCTTC
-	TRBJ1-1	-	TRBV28	CASSLTVNTEAFF	TGTGCCAGCAGTTTAACGGTGAACACTGAAGCTTTCTTT
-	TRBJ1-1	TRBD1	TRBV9	CASSVGPGQGTEAFF	TGTGCCAGCAGCGTCGGACCGGGACAGGGTACTGAAGCTTTCTTT
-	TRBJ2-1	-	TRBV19	CASRNYQYNEQFF	TGTGCCAGTAGGAACTATCAGTACAATGAGCAGTTCTTC
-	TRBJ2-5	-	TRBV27	CASSLSSVGYRETQYF	TGTGCCAGCAGTTTATCGAGTGTCGGATACAGAGAGACCCAGTACTTC
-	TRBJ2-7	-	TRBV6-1	CASRLTSYEQYF	TGTGCCAGCAGGCTGACTAGCTACGAGCAGTACTTC
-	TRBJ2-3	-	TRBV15	CATSRDRPGVGTDTQYF	TGTGCCACCAGCAGAGACCGCCCGGGAGTGGGTACAGATACGCAGTATTTT
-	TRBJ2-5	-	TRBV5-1	CASSSTGSTGETQYF	TGCGCCAGCAGCTCGACAGGCAGTACAGGGGAGACCCAGTACTTC
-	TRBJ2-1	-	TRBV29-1	CSVERGRRYNEQFF	TGCAGCGTTGAAAGAGGGAGGCGTTACAATGAGCAGTTCTTC
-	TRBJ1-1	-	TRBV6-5	CASNTGRLNTEAFF	TGTGCCAGCAATACAGGGCGCTTGAACACTGAAGCTTTCTTT
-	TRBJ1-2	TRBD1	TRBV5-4	CASSSRGQGRGYTF	TGTGCCAGCAGCTCCCGAGGACAGGGACGTGGCTACACCTTC
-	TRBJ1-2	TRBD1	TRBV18	CASSPTGENYGYTF	TGTGCCAGCTCACCAACAGGGGAAAACTATGGCTACACCTTC
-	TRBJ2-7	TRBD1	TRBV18	CASSPSGQGVGQYF	TGTGCCAGCTCACCTTCGGGACAGGGGGTCGGGCAGTACTTC
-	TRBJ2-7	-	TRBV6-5	CASSSFRASVDEQYF	TGTGCCAGCAGTTCCTTCCGGGCTTCTGTCGACGAGCAGTACTTC
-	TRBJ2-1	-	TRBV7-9	CASSSPLYEQFF	TGTGCCAGCAGCTCCCCCCTTTATGAGCAGTTCTTC
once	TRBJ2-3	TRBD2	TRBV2	CASRAGLVADTQYF	TGTGCCAGCAGGGCGGGACTAGTTGCAGATACGCAGTATTTT
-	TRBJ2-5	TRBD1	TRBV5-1	CASSSQGVQETQYF	TGCGCCAGCAGCTCACAGGGGGTCCAAGAGACCCAGTACTTC
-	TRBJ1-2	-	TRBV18	CASSPESNYGYTF	TGTGCCAGCTCACCAGAGAGTAACTATGGCTACACCTTC
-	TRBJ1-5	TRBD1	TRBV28	CASSWTGPNQPQHF	TGTGCCAGCAGTTGGACAGGACCCAATCAGCCCCAGCATTTT
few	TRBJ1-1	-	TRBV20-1	CSAIPGAEAFF	TGCAGTGCTATCCCAGGGGCTGAAGCTTTCTTT
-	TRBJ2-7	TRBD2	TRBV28	CASQTGGYEQYF	TGTGCCAGCCAGACGGGGGGCTACGAGCAGTACTTC
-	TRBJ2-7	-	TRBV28	CASSLEYEQYF	TGTGCCAGCAGTTTAGAGTACGAGCAGTACTTC
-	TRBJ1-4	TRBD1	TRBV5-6	CASSSVDRDNEKLFF	TGTGCCAGCAGTTCGGTGGACAGGGATAATGAAAAACTGTTTTTT
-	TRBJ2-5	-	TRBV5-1	CASSPQVPQETQYF	TGCGCCAGCAGCCCACAGGTTCCCCAAGAGACCCAGTACTTC
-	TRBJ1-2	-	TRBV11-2	CASSLDEYGRLNYGYTF	TGTGCCAGCAGCTTAGATGAGTATGGGCGGCTGAACTATGGCTACACCTTC
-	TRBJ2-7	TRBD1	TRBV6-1	CASEIKGALRHEQYF	TGTGCCAGCGAGATTAAGGGGGCCCTTCGCCACGAGCAGTACTTC
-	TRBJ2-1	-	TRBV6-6	CASSHGNNEQFF	TGTGCCAGCAGTCATGGGAACAATGAGCAGTTCTTC
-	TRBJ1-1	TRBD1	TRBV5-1	CASSLNRGATEAFF	TGCGCCAGCAGCTTAAACAGGGGTGCCACTGAAGCTTTCTTT
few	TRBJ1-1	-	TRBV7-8	CASSIGTINTEAFF	TGTGCCAGCAGCATTGGGACAATAAACACTGAAGCTTTCTTT
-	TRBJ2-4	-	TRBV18	CASSPGPSLAKNIQYF	TGTGCCAGCTCACCGGGTCCTTCCCTAGCCAAAAACATTCAGTACTTC
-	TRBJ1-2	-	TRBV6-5	CASSYGHNYGYTF	TGTGCCAGCAGTTACGGACATAACTATGGCTACACCTTC
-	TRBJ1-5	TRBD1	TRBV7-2	CASSGDSWNQPQHF	TGTGCCAGCAGCGGGGACAGTTGGAATCAGCCCCAGCATTTT
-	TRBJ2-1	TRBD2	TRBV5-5	CASRVTSGNLYNEQFF	TGTGCCAGCAGGGTGACTAGCGGGAACCTCTACAATGAGCAGTTCTTC
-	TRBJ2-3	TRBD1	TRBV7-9	CASSTDRATDTQYF	TGTGCCAGCAGCACGGACAGGGCTACAGATACGCAGTATTTT
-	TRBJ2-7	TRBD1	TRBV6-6	CASSYAVQGADEQYF	TGTGCCAGCAGTTACGCCGTACAGGGGGCGGACGAGCAGTACTTC